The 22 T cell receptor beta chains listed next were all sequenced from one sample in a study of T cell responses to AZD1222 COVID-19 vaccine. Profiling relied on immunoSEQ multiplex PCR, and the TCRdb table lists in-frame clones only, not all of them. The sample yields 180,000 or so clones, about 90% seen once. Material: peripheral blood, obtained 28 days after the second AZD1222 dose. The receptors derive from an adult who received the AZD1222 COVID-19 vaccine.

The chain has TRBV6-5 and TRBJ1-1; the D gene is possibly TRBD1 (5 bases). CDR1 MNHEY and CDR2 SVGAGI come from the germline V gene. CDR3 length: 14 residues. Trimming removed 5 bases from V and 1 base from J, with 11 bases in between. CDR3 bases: TGTGCCAGCAGTCCCCAGGGTGAGAACACTGAAGCTTTCTTT. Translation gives CASSPQGENTEAFF.

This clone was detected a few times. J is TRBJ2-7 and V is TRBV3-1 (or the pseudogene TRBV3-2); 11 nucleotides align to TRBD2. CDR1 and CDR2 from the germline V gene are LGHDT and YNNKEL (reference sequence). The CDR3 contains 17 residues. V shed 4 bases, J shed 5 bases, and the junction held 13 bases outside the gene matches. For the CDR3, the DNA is TGTGCCAGCAGCCCTGGACTAGCGGGCCAGCGGGACCACGAGCAGTACTTC. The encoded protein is CASSPGLAGQRDHEQYF.

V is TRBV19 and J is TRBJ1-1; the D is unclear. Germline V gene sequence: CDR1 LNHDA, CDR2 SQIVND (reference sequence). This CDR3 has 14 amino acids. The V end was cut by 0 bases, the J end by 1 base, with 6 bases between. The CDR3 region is CASSIDWRNTEAFF. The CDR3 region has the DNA TGTGCCAGTAGTATAGATTGGCGGAACACTGAAGCTTTCTTT.

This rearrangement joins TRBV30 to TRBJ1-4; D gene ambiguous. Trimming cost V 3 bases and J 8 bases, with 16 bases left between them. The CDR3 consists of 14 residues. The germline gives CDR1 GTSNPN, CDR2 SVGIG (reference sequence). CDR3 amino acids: CAWRERQGREKLFF. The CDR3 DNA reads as TGTGCCTGGAGGGAAAGACAAGGGAGAGAAAAACTGTTTTTT.

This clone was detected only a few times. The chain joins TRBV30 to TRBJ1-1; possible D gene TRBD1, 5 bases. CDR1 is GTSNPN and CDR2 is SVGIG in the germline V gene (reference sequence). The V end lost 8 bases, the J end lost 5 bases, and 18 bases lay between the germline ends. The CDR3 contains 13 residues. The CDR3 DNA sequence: TGTGCCGGGGACTGGGGGGGGAGGACTGAAGCTTTCTTT. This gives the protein CAGDWGGRTEAFF. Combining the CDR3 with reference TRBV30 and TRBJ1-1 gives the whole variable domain SQTIHQWPATLVQPVGSPLSLECTVEGTSNPNLYWYRQAAGRGLQLLFYSVGIGQISSEVPQNLSASRPQDRQFILSSKKLLLSDSGFYLCAGDWGGRTEAFFGQGTRLTVV.

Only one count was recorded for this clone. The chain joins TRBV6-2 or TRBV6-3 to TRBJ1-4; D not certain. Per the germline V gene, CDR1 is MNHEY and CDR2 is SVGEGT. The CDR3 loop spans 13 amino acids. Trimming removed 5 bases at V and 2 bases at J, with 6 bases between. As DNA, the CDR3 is TGTGCCAGCAGTGTGAAGACTAATGAAAAACTGTTTTTT. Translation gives CASSVKTNEKLFF.

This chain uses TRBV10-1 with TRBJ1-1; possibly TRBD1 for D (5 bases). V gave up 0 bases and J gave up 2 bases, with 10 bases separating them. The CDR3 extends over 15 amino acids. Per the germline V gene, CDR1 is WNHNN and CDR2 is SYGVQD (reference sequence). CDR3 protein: CASSESGRGNTEAFF. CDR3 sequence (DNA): TGCGCCAGCAGTGAGTCGGGACGGGGTAACACTGAAGCTTTCTTT.

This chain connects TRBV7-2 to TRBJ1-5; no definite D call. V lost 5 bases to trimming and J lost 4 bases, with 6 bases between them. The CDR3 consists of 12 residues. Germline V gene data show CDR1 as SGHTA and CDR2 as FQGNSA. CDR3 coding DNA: TGTACCAGCAGCCAACCGAATCAGCCCCAGCATTTT. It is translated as CTSSQPNQPQHF.

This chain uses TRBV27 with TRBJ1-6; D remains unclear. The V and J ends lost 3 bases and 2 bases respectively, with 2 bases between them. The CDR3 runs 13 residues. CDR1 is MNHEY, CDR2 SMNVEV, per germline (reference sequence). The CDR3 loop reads CASSFAYNSPLHF. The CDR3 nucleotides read TGTGCCAGCAGTTTTGCCTATAATTCACCCCTCCACTTT.

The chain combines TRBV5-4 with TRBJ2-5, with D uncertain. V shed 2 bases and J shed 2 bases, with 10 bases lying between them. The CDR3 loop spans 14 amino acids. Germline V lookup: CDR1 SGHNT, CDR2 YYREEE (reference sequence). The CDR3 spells CASSLRQIQETQYF. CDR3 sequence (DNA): TGTGCCAGCAGCTTACGACAAATACAAGAGACCCAGTACTTC. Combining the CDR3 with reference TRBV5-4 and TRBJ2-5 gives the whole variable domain ETGVTQSPTHLIKTRGQQVTLRCSSQSGHNTVSWYQQALGQGPQFIFQYYREEENGRGNFPPRFSGLQFPNYSSELNVNALELDDSALYLCASSLRQIQETQYFGPGTRLLVL.

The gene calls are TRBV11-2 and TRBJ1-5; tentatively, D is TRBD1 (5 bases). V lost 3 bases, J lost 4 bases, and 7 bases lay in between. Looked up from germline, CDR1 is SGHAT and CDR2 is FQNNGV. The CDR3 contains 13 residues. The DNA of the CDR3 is TGTGCCAGCAGCTTTGGGGCAAATCAGCCCCAGCATTTT. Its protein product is CASSFGANQPQHF.

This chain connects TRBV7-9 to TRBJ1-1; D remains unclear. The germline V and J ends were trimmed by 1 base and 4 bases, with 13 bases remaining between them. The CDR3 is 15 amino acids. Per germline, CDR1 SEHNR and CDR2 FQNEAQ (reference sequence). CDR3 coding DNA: TGTGCCAGCAGCTTAGTCGCCCGGACCTCCACTGAAGCTTTCTTT. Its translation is CASSLVARTSTEAFF.

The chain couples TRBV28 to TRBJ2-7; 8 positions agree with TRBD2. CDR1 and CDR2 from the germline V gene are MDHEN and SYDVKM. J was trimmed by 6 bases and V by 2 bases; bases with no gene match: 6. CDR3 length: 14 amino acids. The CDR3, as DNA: TGTGCCAGCAGTTTAGCGGGAGGAGGTTTCGAGCAGTACTTC. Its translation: CASSLAGGGFEQYF.

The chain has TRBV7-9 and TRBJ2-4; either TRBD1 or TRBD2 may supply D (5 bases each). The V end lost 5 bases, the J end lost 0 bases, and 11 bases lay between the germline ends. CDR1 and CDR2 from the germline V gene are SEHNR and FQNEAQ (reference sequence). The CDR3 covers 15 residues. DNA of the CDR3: TGTGCCAGCAGCCTCGGGACCGTAGCCAAAAACATTCAGTACTTC. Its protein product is CASSLGTVAKNIQYF.

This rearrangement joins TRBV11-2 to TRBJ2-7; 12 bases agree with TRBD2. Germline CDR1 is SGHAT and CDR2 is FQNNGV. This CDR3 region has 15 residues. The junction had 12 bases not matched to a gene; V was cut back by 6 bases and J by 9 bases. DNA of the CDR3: TGTGCCAGCAGACGACTAGCGGGGGATCCCGCGGGGCAGTACTTC. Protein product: CASRRLAGDPAGQYF.

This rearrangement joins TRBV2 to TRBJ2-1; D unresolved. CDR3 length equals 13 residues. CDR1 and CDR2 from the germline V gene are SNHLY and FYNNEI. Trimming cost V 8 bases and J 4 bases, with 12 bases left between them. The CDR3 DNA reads TGTGCCAGCGGAGCTAAGAGTTACAATGAGCAGTTCTTC. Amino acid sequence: CASGAKSYNEQFF.

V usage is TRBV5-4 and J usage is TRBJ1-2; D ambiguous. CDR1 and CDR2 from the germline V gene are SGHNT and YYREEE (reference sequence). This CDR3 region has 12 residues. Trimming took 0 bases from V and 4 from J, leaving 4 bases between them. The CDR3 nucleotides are TGTGCCAGCAGCTTGGATGGCTATGGCTACACCTTC. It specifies CASSLDGYGYTF.

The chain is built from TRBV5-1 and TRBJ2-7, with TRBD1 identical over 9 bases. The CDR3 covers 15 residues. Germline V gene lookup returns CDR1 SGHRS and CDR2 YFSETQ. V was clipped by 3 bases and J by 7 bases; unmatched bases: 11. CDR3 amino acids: CASSSQTGGVWEQYF. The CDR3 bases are TGCGCCAGCAGCTCCCAGACAGGGGGGGTGTGGGAGCAGTACTTC.

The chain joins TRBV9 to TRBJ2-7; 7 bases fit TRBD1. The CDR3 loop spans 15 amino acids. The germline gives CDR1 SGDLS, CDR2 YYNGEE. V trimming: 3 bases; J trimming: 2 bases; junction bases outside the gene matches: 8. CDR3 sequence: CASSEAGTAPYEQYF. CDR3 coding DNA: TGTGCCAGCAGCGAAGCCGGGACAGCACCCTACGAGCAGTACTTC.

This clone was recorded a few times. As DNA, the CDR3 is TGTGCCAGCAGCTTACTTCCGGGGGCAGGCACTGAAGCTTTCTTT. Encoded protein: CASSLLPGAGTEAFF. The rearrangement joins TRBV7-9 to TRBJ1-1; the D gene is possibly TRBD1 (6 bases). The CDR3 totals 15 residues. The ends were cut back, 2 bases at V and 4 bases at J, with 14 bases in the middle. Germline-derived CDR1 and CDR2 are SEHNR and FQNEAQ (reference sequence).

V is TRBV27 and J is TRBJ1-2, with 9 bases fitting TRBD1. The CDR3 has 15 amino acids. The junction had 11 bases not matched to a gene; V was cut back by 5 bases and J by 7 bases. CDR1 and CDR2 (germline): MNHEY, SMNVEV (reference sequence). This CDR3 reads CASSHEPGQGVGYTF. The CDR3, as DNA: TGTGCCAGCAGTCACGAACCGGGACAGGGAGTTGGCTACACCTTC.

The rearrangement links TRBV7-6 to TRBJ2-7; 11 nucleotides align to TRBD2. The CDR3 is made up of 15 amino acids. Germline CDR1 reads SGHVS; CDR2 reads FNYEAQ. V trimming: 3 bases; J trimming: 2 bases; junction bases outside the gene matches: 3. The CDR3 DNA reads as TGTGCCAGCAGCTTCAAGACTAGCGGGACCTACGAGCAGTACTTC. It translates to CASSFKTSGTYEQYF.